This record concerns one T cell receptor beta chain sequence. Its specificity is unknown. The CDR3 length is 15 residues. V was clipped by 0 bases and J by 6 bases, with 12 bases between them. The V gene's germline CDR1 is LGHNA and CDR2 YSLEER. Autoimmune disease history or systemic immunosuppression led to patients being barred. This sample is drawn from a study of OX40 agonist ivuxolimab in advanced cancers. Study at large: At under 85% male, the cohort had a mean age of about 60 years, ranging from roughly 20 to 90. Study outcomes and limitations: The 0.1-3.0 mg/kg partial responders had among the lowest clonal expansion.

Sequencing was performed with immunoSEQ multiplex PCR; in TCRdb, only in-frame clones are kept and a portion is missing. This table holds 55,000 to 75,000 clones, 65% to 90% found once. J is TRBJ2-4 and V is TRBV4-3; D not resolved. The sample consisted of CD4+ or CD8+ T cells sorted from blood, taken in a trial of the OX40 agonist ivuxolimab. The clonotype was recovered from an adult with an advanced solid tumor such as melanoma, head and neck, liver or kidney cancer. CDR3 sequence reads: CASSQDRQWANIQYF. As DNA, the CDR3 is TGCGCCAGCAGCCAAGATAGGCAGTGGGCAAACATTCAGTACTTC.